This record looks at one T cell receptor (beta chain) sequence and its context. CDR3 length: 13 amino acids. Looked up from germline, CDR1 is LNHDA and CDR2 is SQIVND (reference sequence). Between the trimmed V and J ends, which lost 8 bases and 3 bases, there was a span of 13 bases. Clones were sequenced by immunoSEQ multiplex PCR, and TCRdb holds only the in-frame ones, with some missing. The repertoire holds 85,000 to 130,000 clones, with about 90% as singletons. The data stem from a study of T cell responses to AZD1222 COVID-19 vaccine. The source of this sequence is an adult who received the AZD1222 COVID-19 vaccine. The specimen comprised peripheral blood, sampled 28 days after the second AZD1222 dose. V is TRBV19 and J is TRBJ1-2; D uncertain. The CDR3 coding sequence is TGTGCCAGTGGACCCGGCGGGCACTATGGCTACACCTTC. Translating it yields CASGPGGHYGYTF.